This TCR beta chain is drawn from a study of blood T cells in healthy people across ages. Broader study findings: It was found that TCR beta diversity correlated strongly with the percentage of naive T cells. Aged donors had fewer naive CD4+ cells and lower diversity than long-lived donors.

A J-beta primer mix and a sample-barcoded 5' primer were used in a second PCR of about 7 to 12 cycles. One entry per CDR3 protein results from TCRdb running MiXCR on the 5' RACE reads. In the table there are around 1,700,000 distinct CDR3 sequences, 28% of which are singletons. This clonotype has only a few counts. Its antigen is not identified. The CDR3 extends over 14 amino acids. Unmatched junction bases numbered 8, after V lost 4 bases and J lost 9 bases. Germline-derived CDR1 and CDR2 are LNHNV and YYDKDF (reference sequence). Total RNA, at least 6 micrograms per sample, came from PBMCs. V is TRBV15 and J is TRBJ1-5; 8 bases are shared with TRBD1. The TCR sequence derives from a woman aged 25 to 45 in good health. The sequenced sample was blood. The CDR3: CATSTLTGDGPQHF. In DNA form, the CDR3 reads TGTGCCACCAGCACCTTGACAGGGGACGGGCCCCAGCATTTT.